The sequence of this T cell receptor (beta chain) was determined in a study of shared clonotypes between healthy human individuals. In the study overall: Donor ages ranged 18 to 49 years: a couple of women, a few men. Study-level points and caveats: Generally, naive subsets came out with larger estimated richness than memory subsets. A handful of donors had 5% to 6% of their naive CD4 clonotypes in common.

Replicate PCRs for sorted subsets used 200 ng DNA; this equaled tens of thousands of T cell genomes. The assay was immunoSEQ multiplex PCR, and TCRdb's table has in-frame clones only and misses some. Counted here are around 940,000 clones, more than 75% occurring once; the ten biggest clones make up roughly 1.5%. In the case of this clone: Its matching antigen is unknown.

Germline loops: CDR1 SQVTM, CDR2 ANQGSEA. The trim removed 4 bases at V and 2 bases at J, leaving 0 bases unmatched. CDR3 length equals 13 residues. Sequencing used memory CD4+ T cells sorted from blood. Noted subset: CD45RA-negative fraction. This TCR derives from a man younger than 35 in good health. The chain is built from TRBV29-1 and TRBJ1-3; TRBD1 agrees at 9 bases. Here the CDR3 reads CSVGQGAGNTIYF. The CDR3 nucleotides are TGCAGCGTTGGACAGGGGGCTGGAAACACCATATATTTT.